A selection of T cell receptor beta chains follows, all from one sample in a study of blood T cell repertoires in COVID-19. Produced via immunoSEQ multiplex PCR; TCRdb's table is partial and in-frame only. The data contain 170,000 or so clones, approximately 80% of them singletons. Sequences were obtained from peripheral blood. The receptors derive from a human donor in a cohort sampled during active COVID-19. Both conserved end residues are part of each CDR3. Each record gives: V gene, J gene, D gene, CDR3 protein, CDR3 DNA. D genes are given only for firm matches.

V: TRBV10-3; J: TRBJ2-7; D: TRBD1; CDR3: CAIRGTGGTYEQYF; DNA: TGTGCCATCAGGGGGACAGGGGGTACCTACGAGCAGTACTTC
V: TRBV4-1; J: TRBJ2-7; D: TRBD1; CDR3: CASSHPGQGSYEQYF; DNA: TGCGCCAGCAGCCACCCCGGACAGGGTTCCTACGAGCAGTACTTC
V: TRBV18; J: TRBJ2-7; D: TRBD2; CDR3: CASSPYSTSGRANHEQYF; DNA: TGTGCCAGCTCACCATACTCGACTAGCGGGAGGGCCAACCACGAGCAGTACTTC
V: TRBV5-1; J: TRBJ2-3; D: .; CDR3: CASSLEWGPTDTQYF; DNA: TGCGCCAGCAGCTTGGAGTGGGGGCCAACAGATACGCAGTATTTT
V: TRBV25-1; J: TRBJ2-3; D: TRBD2; CDR3: CASSLAGGSTDTQYF; DNA: TGTGCCAGCAGTCTAGCGGGGGGAAGCACAGATACGCAGTATTTT
V: TRBV4-1; J: TRBJ1-5; D: .; CDR3: CASSRIDGPPNQPQHF; DNA: TGCGCCAGCAGCCGAATAGATGGGCCCCCCAATCAGCCCCAGCATTTT
V: TRBV20-1; J: TRBJ2-4; D: .; CDR3: CSASQLVFQSNIQYF; DNA: TGCAGTGCTAGTCAACTAGTCTTTCAGAGCAACATTCAGTACTTC
V: TRBV6-6; J: TRBJ2-7; D: .; CDR3: CASSYSHLEESYEQYF; DNA: TGTGCCAGCAGTTACTCGCACCTAGAAGAATCCTACGAGCAGTACTTC
V: TRBV10-3; J: TRBJ2-2; D: TRBD2; CDR3: CAISELAGGTDTGELFF; DNA: TGTGCCATCAGTGAACTAGCGGGAGGAACTGACACCGGGGAGCTGTTTTTT
V: TRBV19; J: TRBJ1-1; D: .; CDR3: CASSTGNTEAFF; DNA: TGTGCCAGTAGTACGGGGAACACTGAAGCTTTCTTT
V: TRBV10-3; J: TRBJ2-5; D: .; CDR3: CAISESRETQYF; DNA: TGTGCCATCAGTGAGTCCAGGGAGACCCAGTACTTC
V: TRBV9; J: TRBJ1-3; D: .; CDR3: CASSNGGDTIYF; DNA: TGTGCCAGCAGCAACGGGGGAGACACCATATATTTT
V: TRBV6-9; J: TRBJ2-5; D: .; CDR3: CASTYPILREETQYF; DNA: TGTGCCAGCACCTACCCGATCCTGCGGGAAGAGACCCAGTACTTC
V: TRBV2; J: TRBJ1-4; D: .; CDR3: CASSEGPRGNEKLFF; DNA: TGTGCCAGCAGTGAAGGGCCCAGGGGTAATGAAAAACTGTTTTTT
V: TRBV6-6; J: TRBJ1-5; D: .; CDR3: CASSYRGPNQPQHF; DNA: TGTGCCAGCAGTTACCGGGGTCCCAATCAGCCCCAGCATTTT